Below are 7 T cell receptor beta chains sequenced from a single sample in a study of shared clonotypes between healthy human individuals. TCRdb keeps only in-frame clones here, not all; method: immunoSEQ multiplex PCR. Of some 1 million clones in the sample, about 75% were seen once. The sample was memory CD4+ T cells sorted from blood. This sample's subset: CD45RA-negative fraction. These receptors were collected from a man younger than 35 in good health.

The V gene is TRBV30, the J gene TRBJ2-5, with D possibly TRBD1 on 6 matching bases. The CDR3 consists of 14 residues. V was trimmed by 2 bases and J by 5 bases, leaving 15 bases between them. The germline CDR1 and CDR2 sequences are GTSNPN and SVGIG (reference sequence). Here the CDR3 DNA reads TGTGCCTGGAGTCGCCTAAGGGGGAAGGAGACCCAGTACTTC. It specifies CAWSRLRGKETQYF.

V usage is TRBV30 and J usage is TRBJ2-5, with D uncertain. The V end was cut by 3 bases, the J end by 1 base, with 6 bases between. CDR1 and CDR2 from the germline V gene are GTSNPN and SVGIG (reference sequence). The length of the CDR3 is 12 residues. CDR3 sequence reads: CAWSPSQETQYF. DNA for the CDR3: TGTGCCTGGAGCCCTAGCCAAGAGACCCAGTACTTC.

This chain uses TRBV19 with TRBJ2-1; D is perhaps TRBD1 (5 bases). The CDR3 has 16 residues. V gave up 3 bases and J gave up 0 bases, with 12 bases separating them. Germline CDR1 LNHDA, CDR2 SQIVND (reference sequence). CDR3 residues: CASSMGQLSSYNEQFF. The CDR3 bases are TGTGCCAGTAGTATGGGGCAGCTTAGCTCCTACAATGAGCAGTTCTTC.

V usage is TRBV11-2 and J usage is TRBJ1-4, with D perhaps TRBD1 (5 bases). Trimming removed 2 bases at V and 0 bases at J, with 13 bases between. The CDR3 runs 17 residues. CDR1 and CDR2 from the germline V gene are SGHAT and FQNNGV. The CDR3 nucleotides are TGTGCCAGCAGCTTACGTAGGGGAGATTCAACTAATGAAAAACTGTTTTTT. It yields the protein CASSLRRGDSTNEKLFF.

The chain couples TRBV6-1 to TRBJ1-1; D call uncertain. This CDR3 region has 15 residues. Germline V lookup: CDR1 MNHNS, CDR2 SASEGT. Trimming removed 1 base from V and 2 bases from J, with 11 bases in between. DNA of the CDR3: TGTGCCAGCAGTGAAGTCCCGGTTCCTAACACTGAAGCTTTCTTT. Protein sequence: CASSEVPVPNTEAFF.

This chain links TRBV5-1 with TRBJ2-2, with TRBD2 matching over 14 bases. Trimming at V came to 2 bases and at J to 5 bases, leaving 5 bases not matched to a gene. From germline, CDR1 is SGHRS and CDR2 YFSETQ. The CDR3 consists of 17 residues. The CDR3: CASSLGLAGGGTGELFF. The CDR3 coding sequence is TGCGCCAGCAGCTTAGGACTAGCGGGAGGAGGAACCGGGGAGCTGTTTTTT.

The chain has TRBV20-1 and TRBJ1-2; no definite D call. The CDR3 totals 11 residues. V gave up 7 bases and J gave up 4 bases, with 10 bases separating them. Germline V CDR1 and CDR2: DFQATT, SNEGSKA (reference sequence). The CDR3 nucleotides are TGCAGTGGCCCGGGCACCTATGGCTACACCTTC. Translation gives CSGPGTYGYTF.